The 5 T cell receptor beta chains given below trace back to one sample, sequenced in a study of blood T cell repertoires in COVID-19. Produced via immunoSEQ multiplex PCR; TCRdb's table is partial and in-frame only. The sample contains a few hundred thousand clones, 80% to 85% of which appear only once. Sequencing was performed on peripheral blood. These receptors all come from a man in his 60s with acute or convalescent COVID-19.

The chain carries TRBV6-5 and TRBJ1-2, with D uncertain. Looked up from germline, CDR1 is MNHEY and CDR2 is SVGAGI. V shed 2 bases and J shed 14 bases, with 18 bases lying between them. CDR3 length: 13 residues. The CDR3 sequence: CASSYRENPILTF. CDR3 coding DNA: TGTGCCAGCAGTTACAGAGAGAATCCTATCCTGACCTTC.

The CDR3 here is CASSQDGTGGPPYGYTF. The DNA of the CDR3 is TGTGCCAGCAGCCAAGATGGGACAGGGGGCCCCCCATATGGCTACACCTTC. This chain joins TRBV14 and TRBJ1-2, with 12 bases matching TRBD1. With 0 bases clipped from V and 5 bases from J, the junction kept 7 bases outside the gene matches. The CDR3 loop spans 17 amino acids. Germline lookup yields CDR1 SGHDN and CDR2 FVKESK.

V and J are TRBV18 and TRBJ1-2, with TRBD1 identical over 8 bases. Unmatched junction bases numbered 7, after V lost 3 bases and J lost 4 bases. Germline V gene data show CDR1 as KGHSH and CDR2 as LQKENI. The CDR3 is 15 residues long. The CDR3 spells CASSPADRVGYGYTF. DNA for the CDR3: TGTGCCAGCTCACCGGCGGACAGGGTGGGCTATGGCTACACCTTC. The entire variable domain, with the rest obtained from reference TRBV18 and TRBJ1-2, is as follows: NAGVMQNPRHLVRRRGQEARLRCSPMKGHSHVYWYRQLPEEGLKFMVYLQKENIIDESGMPKERFSAEFPKEGPSILRIQQVVRGDSAAYFCASSPADRVGYGYTFGSGTRLTVV.

This chain joins TRBV9 and TRBJ2-1, with 10 bases identical to TRBD1. CDR1 SGDLS and CDR2 YYNGEE come from the germline V gene. The CDR3 has 16 amino acids. V lost 1 base to trimming and J lost 2 bases; unmatched junction nucleotides: 3. In DNA form, the CDR3 reads TGTGCCAGCAGCGTAAGAGGACAGGGGGCCTACAATGAGCAGTTCTTC. This sequence encodes CASSVRGQGAYNEQFF.

The rearrangement joins TRBV5-1 to TRBJ1-2, with TRBD1 as a possible D gene (5 bases). The CDR3 has 15 residues. The germline V gene encodes CDR1 SGHRS and CDR2 YFSETQ. V shed 0 bases and J shed 4 bases, with 13 bases lying between them. CDR3 DNA sequence: TGCGCCAGCAGCTTGGGCGACAGCGTTCCCTATGGCTACACCTTC. Translating gives CASSLGDSVPYGYTF.